Reported below is one TCR beta chain. From germline, CDR1 is LNHDA and CDR2 SQIVND (reference sequence). With 7 bases clipped from V and 5 bases from J, the junction kept 12 bases outside the gene matches. The CDR3 totals 15 residues. How the authors handled the data: How many nucleated cells were present was estimated from reference gene primer amplification. Sequencing used immunoSEQ multiplex PCR; TCRdb keeps in-frame clones, though not all of them. V, J and clone size are those of that table, while D and trimming were read from the DNA. The data show around 44,000 clones, 92% seen once. The sample is drawn from a study of blood T cell repertoires in COVID-19. In the study overall: Both acute and convalescent COVID-19 samples were obtained from the United States, Italy and Spain. T cells, B-cell-depleted T cells, or PBMCs supplied cDNA or gDNA.

Sequencing was done on a sample of peripheral blood. The TCR sequence derives from a human donor in a cohort sampled during active COVID-19. The chain employs TRBV19 and TRBJ1-2, with 8 bases matching TRBD1. The CDR3 here is CASNPMGQDFYGYTF. The CDR3 bases are TGTGCCAGTAATCCGATGGGACAGGACTTTTATGGCTACACCTTC.